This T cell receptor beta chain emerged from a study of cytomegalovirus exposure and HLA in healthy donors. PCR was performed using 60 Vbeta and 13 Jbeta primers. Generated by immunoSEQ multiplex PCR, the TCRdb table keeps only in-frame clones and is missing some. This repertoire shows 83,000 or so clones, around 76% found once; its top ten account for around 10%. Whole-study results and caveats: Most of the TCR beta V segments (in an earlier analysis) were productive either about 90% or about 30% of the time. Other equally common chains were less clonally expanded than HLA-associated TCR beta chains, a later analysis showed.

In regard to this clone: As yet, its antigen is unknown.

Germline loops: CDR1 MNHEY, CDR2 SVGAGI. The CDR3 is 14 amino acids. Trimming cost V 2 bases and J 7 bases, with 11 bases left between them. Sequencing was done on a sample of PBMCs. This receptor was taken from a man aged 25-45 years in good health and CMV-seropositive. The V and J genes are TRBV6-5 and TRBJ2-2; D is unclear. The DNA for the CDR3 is TGTGCCAGCAGTTACCCGTCGGTTGGCGGGGAGCTGTTTTTT. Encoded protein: CASSYPSVGGELFF.